This T cell receptor (beta chain) was captured in a study of blood T cells in healthy people across ages. Study findings and constraints: Naive CD4+ cell counts and diversity both ran higher in long-lived than in aged donors.

Total RNA extraction produced at least 5.5 micrograms (per sample) for the study. Germline-derived CDR1 and CDR2 are SGHTA and FQGTGA. V gave up 5 bases and J gave up 5 bases; unmatched junction bases: 11. This CDR3 spans 16 amino acids. Next came a second PCR, run for about 7 to 12 cycles, which used a sample-barcoded 5' primer along with a J-beta primer mix. TCRdb called the 5' RACE reads again in MiXCR, with one record for every CDR3 protein. The sample holds about 290,000 distinct CDR3 sequences; 25% to 30% are singletons and the top ten take 29%. In the case of this clonotype: Its antigen is not identified.

The V gene is TRBV7-3, the J gene TRBJ2-2; 7 bases line up with TRBD1. The sequence came from a woman aged 70-85 years in good health. The material sequenced was blood. CDR3: CASSPYRGFTTGELFF. In DNA form, the CDR3 reads TGTGCCAGCAGCCCCTACAGGGGATTTACTACCGGGGAGCTGTTTTTT.